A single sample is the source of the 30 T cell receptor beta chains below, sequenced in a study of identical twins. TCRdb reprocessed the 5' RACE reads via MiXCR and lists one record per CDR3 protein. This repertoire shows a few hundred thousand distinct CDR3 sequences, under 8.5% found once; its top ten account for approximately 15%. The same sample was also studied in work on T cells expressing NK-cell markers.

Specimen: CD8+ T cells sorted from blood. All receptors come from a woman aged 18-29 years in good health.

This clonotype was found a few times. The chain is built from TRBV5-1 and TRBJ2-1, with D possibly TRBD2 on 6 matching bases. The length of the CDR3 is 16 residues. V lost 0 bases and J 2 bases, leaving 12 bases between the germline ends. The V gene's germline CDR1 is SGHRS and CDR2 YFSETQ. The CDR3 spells CASSLGSSATYNEQFF. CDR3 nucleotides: TGCGCCAGCAGCTTGGGGTCTAGCGCAACCTACAATGAGCAGTTCTTC.

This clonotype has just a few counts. The CDR3 spells CASSKGTASNQPQHF. The CDR3 DNA follows: TGTGCCAGTAGTAAGGGAACGGCCAGCAATCAGCCCCAGCATTTT. The chain uses TRBV19 and TRBJ1-5; no firm D call. This CDR3 comprises 15 residues. The V end lost 4 bases, the J end lost 1 base, and 11 bases lay between the germline ends. Germline V gene lookup returns CDR1 LNHDA and CDR2 SQIVND (reference sequence).

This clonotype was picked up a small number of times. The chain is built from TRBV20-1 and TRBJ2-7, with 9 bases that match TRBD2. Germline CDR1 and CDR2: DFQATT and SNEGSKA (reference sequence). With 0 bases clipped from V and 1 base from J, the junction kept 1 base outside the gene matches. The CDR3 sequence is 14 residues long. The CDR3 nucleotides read TGCAGTGCTAGAGAGCGGGGGGGGTCCTACGAGCAGTACTTC. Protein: CSARERGGSYEQYF.

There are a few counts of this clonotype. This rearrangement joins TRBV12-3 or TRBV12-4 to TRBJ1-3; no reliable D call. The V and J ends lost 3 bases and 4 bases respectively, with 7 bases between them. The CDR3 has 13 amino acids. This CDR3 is CASSFNSGNTIYF. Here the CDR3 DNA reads TGTGCCAGCAGTTTTAATTCAGGAAACACCATATATTTT.

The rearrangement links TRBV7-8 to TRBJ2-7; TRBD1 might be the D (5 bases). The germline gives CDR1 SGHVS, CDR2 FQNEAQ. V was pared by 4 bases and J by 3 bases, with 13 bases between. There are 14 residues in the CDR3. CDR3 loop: CASSSWGVNYEQYF. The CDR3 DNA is TGTGCCAGCAGCTCATGGGGCGTTAACTACGAGCAGTACTTC.

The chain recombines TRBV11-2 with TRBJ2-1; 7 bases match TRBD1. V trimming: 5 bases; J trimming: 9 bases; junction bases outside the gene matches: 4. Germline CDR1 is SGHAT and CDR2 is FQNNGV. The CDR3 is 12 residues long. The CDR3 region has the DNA TGTGCCAGCAGCCCCAGGGGGATTGAGCAGTTCTTC. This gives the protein CASSPRGIEQFF.

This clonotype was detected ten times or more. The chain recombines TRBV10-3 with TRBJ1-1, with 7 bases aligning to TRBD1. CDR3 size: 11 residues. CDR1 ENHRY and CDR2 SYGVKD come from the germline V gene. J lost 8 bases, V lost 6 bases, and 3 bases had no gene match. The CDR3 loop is CAISQGGEAFF. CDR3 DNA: TGTGCCATCAGCCAGGGGGGAGAAGCTTTCTTT.

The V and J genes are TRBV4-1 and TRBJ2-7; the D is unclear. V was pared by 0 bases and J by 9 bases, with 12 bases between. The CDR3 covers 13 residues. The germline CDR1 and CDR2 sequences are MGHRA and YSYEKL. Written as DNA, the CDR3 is TGCGCCAGCAGCCAAGATATGTATTCTCGGCAGTACTTC. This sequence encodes CASSQDMYSRQYF.

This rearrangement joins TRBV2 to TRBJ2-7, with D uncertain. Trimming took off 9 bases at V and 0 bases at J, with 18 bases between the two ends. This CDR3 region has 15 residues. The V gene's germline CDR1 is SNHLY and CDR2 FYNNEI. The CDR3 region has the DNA TGTGCCAGTCTCGAGACCGGGTCCAACTCCTACGAGCAGTACTTC. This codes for CASLETGSNSYEQYF.

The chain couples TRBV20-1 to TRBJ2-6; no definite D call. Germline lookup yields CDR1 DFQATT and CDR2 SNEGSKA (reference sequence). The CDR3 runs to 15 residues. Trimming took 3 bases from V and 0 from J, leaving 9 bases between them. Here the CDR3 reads CSARIPNSGANVLTF. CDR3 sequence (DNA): TGCAGTGCTAGGATCCCGAACTCTGGGGCCAACGTCCTGACTTTC.

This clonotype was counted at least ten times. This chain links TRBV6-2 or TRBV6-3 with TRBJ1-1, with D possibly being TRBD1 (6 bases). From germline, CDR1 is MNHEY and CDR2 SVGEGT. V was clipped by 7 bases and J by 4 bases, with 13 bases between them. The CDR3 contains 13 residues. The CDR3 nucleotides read TGTGCCAGCAACTGGGGGGCCAGCACTGAAGCTTTCTTT. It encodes CASNWGASTEAFF.

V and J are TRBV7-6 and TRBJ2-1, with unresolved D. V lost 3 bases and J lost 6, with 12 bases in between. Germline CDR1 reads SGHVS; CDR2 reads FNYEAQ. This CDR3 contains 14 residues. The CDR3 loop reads CASSFTGFSNEQFF. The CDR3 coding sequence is TGTGCCAGCAGCTTTACTGGGTTTTCCAATGAGCAGTTCTTC.

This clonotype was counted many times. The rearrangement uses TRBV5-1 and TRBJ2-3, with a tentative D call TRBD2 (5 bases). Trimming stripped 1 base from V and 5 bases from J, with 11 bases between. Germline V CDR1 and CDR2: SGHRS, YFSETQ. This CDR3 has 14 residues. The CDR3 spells CASSLRVEGDTQYF. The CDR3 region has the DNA TGCGCCAGCAGCTTGAGGGTTGAGGGAGATACGCAGTATTTT.

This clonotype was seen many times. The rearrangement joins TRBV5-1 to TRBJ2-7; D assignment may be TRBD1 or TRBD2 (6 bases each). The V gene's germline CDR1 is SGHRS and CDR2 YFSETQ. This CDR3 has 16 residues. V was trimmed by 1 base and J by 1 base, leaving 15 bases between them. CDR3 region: CASSLPGGTYSYEQYF. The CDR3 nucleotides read TGCGCCAGCAGCTTGCCCGGCGGGACATATTCCTACGAGCAGTACTTC.

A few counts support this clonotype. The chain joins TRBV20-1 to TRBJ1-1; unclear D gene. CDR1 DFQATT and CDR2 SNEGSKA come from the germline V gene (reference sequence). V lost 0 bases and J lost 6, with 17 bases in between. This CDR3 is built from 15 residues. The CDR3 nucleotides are TGCAGTGCTAGAGATGAGGCGAAGTTCCGGCCTGAAGCTTTCTTT. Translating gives CSARDEAKFRPEAFF.

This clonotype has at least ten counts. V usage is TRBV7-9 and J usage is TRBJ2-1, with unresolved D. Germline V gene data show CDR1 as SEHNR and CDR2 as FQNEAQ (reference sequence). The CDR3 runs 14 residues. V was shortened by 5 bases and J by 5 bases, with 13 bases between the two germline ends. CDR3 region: CASSPGVENNEQFF. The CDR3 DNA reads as TGTGCCAGCAGCCCCGGAGTCGAGAACAATGAGCAGTTCTTC.

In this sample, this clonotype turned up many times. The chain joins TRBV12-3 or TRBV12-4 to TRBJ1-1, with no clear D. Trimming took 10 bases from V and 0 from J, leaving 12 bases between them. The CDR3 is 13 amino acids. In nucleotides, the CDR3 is TGTGCCACCATTAGGATGGTGAACACTGAAGCTTTCTTT. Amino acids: CATIRMVNTEAFF.

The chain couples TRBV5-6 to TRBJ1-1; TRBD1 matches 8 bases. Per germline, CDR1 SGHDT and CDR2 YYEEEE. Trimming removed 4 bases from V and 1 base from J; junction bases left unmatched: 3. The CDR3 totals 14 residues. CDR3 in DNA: TGTGCCAGCAGCCACGGGACAGGGAACACTGAAGCTTTCTTT. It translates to CASSHGTGNTEAFF.

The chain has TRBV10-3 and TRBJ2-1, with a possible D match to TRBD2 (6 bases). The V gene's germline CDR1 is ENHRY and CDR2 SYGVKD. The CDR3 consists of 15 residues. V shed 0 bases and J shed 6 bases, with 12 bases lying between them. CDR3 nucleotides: TGTGCCATCAGTGAGTCACCAGGGCGGGGCAATGAGCAGTTCTTC. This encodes CAISESPGRGNEQFF.

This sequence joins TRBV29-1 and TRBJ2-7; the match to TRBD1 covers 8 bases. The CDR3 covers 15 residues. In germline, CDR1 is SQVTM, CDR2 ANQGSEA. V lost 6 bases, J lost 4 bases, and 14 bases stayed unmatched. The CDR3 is CSVAGQGAGRYEQYF. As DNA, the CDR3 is TGCAGCGTCGCGGGGCAGGGGGCGGGTAGGTACGAGCAGTACTTC.

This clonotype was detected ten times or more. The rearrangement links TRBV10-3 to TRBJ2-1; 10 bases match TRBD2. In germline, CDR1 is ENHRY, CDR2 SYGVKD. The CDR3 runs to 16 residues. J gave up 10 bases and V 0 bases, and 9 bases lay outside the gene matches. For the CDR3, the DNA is TGTGCCATCAGTGAGTCCAGGCTAGCGGGAGAGGGGGAGCAGTTCTTC. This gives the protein CAISESRLAGEGEQFF.

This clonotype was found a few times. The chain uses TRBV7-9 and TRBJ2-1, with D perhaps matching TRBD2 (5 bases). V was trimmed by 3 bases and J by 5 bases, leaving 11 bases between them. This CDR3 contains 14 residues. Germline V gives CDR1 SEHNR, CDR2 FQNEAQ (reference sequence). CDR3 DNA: TGTGCCAGCAGCTTTTTACTAGTAAACAATGAGCAGTTCTTC. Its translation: CASSFLLVNNEQFF.

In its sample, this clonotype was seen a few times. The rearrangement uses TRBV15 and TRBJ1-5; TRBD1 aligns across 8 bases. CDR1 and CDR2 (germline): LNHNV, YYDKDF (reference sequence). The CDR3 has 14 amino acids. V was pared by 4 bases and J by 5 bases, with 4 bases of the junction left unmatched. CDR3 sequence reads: CATSTGTGDQPQHF. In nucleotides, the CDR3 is TGTGCCACCAGCACGGGGACAGGAGATCAGCCCCAGCATTTT.

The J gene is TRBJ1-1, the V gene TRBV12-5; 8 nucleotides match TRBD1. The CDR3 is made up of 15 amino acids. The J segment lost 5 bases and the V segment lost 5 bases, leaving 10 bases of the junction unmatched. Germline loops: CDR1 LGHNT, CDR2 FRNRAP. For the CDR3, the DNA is TGTGCTAGTGGTCCCGACGACAGGGGAGGAACTGAAGCTTTCTTT. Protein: CASGPDDRGGTEAFF.

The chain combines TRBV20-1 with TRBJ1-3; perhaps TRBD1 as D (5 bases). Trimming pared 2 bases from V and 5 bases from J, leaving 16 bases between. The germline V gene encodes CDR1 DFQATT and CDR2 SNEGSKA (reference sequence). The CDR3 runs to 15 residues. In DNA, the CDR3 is TGCAGTGCTAGATCCGGCCAGGCGGGGCGAAACACCATATATTTT. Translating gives CSARSGQAGRNTIYF.

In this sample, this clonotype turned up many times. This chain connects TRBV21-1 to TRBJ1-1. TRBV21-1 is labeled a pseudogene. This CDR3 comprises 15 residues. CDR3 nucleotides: TGTGCCAGCAGCAAAGGCCTTAGTTTGAACACTGAAGCTTTCTTT. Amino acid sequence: CASSKGLSLNTEAFF.

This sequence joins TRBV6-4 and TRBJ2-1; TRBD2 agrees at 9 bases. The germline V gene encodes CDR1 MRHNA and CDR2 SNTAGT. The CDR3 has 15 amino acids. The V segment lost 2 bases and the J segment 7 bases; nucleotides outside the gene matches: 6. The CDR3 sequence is CASSDDGTSPNEQFF. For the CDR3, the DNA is TGTGCCAGCAGTGACGATGGGACTAGCCCTAATGAGCAGTTCTTC.

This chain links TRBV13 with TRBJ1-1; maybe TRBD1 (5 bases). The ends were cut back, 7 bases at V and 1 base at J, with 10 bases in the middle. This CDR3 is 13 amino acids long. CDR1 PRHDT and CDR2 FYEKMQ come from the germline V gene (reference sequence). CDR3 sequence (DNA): TGTGCCAGCACCTTGGGGGGGAACACTGAAGCTTTCTTT. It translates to CASTLGGNTEAFF.

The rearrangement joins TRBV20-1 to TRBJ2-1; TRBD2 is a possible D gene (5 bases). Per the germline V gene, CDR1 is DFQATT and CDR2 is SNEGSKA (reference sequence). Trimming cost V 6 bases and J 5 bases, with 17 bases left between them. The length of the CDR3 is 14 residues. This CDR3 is CSAEKLDTNNEQFF. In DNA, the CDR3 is TGCAGTGCCGAAAAACTAGACACCAACAATGAGCAGTTCTTC.

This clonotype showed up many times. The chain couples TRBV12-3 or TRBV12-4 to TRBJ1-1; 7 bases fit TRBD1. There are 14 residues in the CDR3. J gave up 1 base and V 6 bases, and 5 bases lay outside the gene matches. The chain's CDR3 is CASRLGQPNTEAFF. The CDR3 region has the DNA TGTGCCAGCAGACTGGGACAGCCGAACACTGAAGCTTTCTTT.